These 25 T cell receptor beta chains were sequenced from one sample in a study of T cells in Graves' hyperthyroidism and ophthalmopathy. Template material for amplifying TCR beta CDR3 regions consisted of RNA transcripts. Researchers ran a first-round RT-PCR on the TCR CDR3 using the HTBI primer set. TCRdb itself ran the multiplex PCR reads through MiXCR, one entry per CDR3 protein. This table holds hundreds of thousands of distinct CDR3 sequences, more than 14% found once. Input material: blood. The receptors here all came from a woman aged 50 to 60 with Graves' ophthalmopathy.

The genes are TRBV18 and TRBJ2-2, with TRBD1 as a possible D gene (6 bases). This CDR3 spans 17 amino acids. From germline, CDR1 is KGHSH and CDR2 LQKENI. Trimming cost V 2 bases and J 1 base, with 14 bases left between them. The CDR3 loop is CASSPISGTRNTGELFF. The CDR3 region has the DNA TGTGCCAGCTCACCAATCTCCGGGACACGGAACACCGGGGAGCTGTTTTTT.

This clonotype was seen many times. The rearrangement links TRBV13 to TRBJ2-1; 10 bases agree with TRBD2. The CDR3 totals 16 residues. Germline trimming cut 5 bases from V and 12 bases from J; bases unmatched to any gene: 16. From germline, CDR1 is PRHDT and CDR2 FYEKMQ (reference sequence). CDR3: CASSRKAGGAGAGQFF. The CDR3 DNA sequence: TGTGCCAGCAGCCGGAAAGCGGGAGGGGCCGGCGCGGGGCAGTTCTTC.

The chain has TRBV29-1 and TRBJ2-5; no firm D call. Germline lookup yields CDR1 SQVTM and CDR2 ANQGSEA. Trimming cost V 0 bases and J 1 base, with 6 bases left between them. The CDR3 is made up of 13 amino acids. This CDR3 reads CSVEEHIQETQYF. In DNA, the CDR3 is TGCAGCGTTGAAGAACACATCCAAGAGACCCAGTACTTC. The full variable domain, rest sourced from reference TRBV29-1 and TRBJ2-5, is SAVISQKPSRDICQRGTSLTIQCQVDSQVTMMFWYRQQPGQSLTLIATANQGSEATYESGFVIDKFPISRPNLTFSTLTVSNMSPEDSSIYLCSVEEHIQETQYFGPGTRLLVL.

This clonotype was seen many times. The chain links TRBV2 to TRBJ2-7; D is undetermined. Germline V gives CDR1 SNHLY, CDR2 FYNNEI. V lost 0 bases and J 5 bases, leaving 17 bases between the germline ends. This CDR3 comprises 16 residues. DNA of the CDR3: TGTGCCAGCAGTGAAGCGGTAGACAAACCACTGGACGAGCAGTACTTC. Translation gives CASSEAVDKPLDEQYF.

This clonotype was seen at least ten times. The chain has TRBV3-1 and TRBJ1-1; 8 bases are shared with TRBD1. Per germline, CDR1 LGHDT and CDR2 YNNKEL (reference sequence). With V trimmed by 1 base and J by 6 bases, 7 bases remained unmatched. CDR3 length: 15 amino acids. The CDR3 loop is CASSQVNRGYPEAFF. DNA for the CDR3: TGTGCCAGCAGCCAAGTGAACAGGGGGTACCCTGAAGCTTTCTTT. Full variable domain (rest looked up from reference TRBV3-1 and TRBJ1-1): DTAVSQTPKYLVTQMGNDKSIKCEQNLGHDTMYWYKQDSKKFLKIMFSYNNKELIINETVPNRFSPKSPDKAHLNLHINSLELGDSAVYFCASSQVNRGYPEAFFGQGTRLTVV.

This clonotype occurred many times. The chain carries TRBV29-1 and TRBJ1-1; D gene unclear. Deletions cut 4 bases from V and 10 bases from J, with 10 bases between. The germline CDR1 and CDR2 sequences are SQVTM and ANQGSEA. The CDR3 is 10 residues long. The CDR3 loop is CSVGASRAFF. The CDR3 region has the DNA TGCAGCGTTGGAGCGAGTAGAGCTTTCTTT.

The CDR3 sequence: CASSSPWGGTDTQYF. CDR3 sequence (DNA): TGTGCCAGCAGCAGTCCTTGGGGGGGCACAGATACGCAGTATTTT. The chain couples TRBV5-4 to TRBJ2-3, with D perhaps matching TRBD2 (6 bases). Germline CDR1 SGHNT, CDR2 YYREEE (reference sequence). V was pared by 4 bases and J by 1 base, with 13 bases between. This CDR3 spans 15 amino acids.

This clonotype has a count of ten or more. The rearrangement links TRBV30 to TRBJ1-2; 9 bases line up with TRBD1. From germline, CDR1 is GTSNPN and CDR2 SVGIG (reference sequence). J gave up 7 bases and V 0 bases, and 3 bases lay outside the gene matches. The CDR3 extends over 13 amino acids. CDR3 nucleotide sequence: TGTGCCTGGAGTGTAGGACAGGGGCTTGGCTACACCTTC. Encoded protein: CAWSVGQGLGYTF.

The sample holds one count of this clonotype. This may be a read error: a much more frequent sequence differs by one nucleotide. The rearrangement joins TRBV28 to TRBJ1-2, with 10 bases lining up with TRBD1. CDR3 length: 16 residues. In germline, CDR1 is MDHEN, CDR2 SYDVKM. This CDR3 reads CASSPPAPTGGYDYTF. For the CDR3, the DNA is TGTGCCAGCAGTCCCCCAGCGCCGACAGGGGGCTATGACTACACCTTC.

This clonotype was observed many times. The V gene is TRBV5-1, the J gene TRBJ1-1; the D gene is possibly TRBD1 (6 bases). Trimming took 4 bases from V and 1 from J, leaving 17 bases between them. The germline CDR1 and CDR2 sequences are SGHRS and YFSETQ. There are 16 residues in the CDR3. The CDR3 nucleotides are TGCGCCAGCAGCCCTCGGGGAGGGACACCGAACACTGAAGCTTTCTTT. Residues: CASSPRGGTPNTEAFF. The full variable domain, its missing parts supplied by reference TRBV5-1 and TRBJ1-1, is KAGVTQTPRYLIKTRGQQVTLSCSPISGHRSVSWYQQTPGQGLQFLFEYFSETQRNKGNFPGRFSGRQFSNSRSEMNVSTLELGDSALYLCASSPRGGTPNTEAFFGQGTRLTVV.

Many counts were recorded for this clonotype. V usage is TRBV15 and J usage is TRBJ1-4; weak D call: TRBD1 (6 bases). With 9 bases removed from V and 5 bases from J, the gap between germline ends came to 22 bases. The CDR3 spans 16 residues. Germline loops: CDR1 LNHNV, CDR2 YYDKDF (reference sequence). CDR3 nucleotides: TGTGCCACGAGCCGGACAGTTTCGGGCCCGAATGAAAAACTGTTTTTT. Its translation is CATSRTVSGPNEKLFF.

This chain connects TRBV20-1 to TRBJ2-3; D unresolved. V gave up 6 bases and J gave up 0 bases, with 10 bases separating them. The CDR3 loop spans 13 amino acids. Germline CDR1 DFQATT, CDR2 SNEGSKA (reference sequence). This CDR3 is CSASLVSTDTQYF. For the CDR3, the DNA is TGCAGTGCGTCGTTAGTCAGCACAGATACGCAGTATTTT.

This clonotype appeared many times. This chain's CDR3 is CASSLEDREETQYF. Written as DNA, the CDR3 is TGCGCCAGCAGCTTGGAGGACAGGGAGGAGACCCAGTACTTC. The rearrangement links TRBV5-1 to TRBJ2-5, with 8 positions matching TRBD1. The CDR3 is 14 amino acids. J was trimmed by 5 bases and V by 0 bases; bases with no gene match: 3. Germline-derived CDR1 and CDR2 are SGHRS and YFSETQ.

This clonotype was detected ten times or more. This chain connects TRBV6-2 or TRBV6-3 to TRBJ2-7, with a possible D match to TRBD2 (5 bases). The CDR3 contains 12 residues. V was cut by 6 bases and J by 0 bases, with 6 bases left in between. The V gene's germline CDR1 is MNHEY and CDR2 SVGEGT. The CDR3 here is CASRDYSYEQYF. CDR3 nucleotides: TGTGCCAGCAGAGACTACTCCTACGAGCAGTACTTC.

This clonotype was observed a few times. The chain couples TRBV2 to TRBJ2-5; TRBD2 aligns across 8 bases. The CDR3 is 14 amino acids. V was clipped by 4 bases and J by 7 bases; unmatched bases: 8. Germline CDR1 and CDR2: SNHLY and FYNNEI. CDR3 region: CASSAGRVLGTQYF. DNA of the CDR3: TGTGCCAGCAGTGCCGGGAGGGTACTGGGGACCCAGTACTTC.

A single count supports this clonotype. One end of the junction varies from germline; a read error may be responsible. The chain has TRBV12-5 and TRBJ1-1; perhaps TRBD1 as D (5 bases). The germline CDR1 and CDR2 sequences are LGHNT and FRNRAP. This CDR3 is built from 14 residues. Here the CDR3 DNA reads TGTGCTAGTGGTTTCGGACACAAGAACACTGAAGCTCTCTTT. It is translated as CASGFGHKNTEALF.

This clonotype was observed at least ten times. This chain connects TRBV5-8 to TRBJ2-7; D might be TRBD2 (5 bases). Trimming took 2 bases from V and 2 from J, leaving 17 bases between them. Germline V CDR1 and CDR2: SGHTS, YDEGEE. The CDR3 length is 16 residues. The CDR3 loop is CASSFIIGGRTYEQYF. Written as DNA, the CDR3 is TGTGCCAGCAGCTTTATTATTGGCGGGCGAACCTACGAGCAGTACTTC.

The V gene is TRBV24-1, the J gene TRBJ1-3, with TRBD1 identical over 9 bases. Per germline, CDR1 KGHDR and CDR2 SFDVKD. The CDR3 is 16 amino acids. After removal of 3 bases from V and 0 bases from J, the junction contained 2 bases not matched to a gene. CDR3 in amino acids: CATSDPTGGSGNTIYF. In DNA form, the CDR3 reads TGTGCCACCAGTGATCCGACAGGGGGCTCTGGAAACACCATATATTTT.

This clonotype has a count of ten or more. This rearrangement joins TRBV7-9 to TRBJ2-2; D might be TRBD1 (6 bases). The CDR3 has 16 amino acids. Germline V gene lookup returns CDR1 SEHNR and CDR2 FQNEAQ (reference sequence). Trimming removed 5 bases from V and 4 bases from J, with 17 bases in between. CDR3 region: CASSPSLTGSTGELFF. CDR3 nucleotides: TGTGCCAGCAGCCCTAGCTTAACAGGGAGCACCGGGGAGCTGTTTTTT. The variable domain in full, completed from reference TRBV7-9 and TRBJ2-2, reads DTGVSQNPRHKITKRGQNVTFRCDPISEHNRLYWYRQTLGQGPEFLTYFQNEAQLEKSRLLSDRFSAERPKGSFSTLEIQRTEQGDSAMYLCASSPSLTGSTGELFFGEGSRLTVL.

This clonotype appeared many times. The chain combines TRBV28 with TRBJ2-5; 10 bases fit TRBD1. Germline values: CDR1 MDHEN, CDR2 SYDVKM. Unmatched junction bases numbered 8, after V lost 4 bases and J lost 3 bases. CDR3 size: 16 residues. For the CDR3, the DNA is TGTGCCAGCAGTTCGTCCGGGACAGGGGAGAAAGAGACCCAGTACTTC. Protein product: CASSSSGTGEKETQYF. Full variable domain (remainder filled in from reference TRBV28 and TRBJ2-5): DVKVTQSSRYLVKRTGEKVFLECVQDMDHENMFWYRQDPGLGLRLIYFSYDVKMKEKGDIPEGYSVSREKKERFSLILESASTNQTSMYLCASSSSGTGEKETQYFGPGTRLLVL.

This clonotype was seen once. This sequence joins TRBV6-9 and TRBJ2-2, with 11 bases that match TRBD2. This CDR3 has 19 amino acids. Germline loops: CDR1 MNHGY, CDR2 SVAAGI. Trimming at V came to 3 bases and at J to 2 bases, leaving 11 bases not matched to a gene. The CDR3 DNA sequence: TGTGCCAGCAGTTACTATACTAGCGGGAGAATCCTAAACACCGGGGAGCTGTTTTTT. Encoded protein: CASSYYTSGRILNTGELFF.

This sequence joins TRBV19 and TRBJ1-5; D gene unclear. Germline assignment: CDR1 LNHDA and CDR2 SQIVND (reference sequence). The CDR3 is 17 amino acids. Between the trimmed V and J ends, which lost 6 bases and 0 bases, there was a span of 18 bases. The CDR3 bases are TGTGCCAGTAGGCTTTTGAGAGACACGTATAGCAATCAGCCCCAGCATTTT. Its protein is CASRLLRDTYSNQPQHF. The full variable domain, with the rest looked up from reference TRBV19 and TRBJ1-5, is DGGITQSPKYLFRKEGQNVTLSCEQNLNHDAMYWYRQDPGQGLRLIYYSQIVNDFQKGDIAEGYSVSREKKESFPLTVTSAQKNPTAFYLCASRLLRDTYSNQPQHFGDGTRLSIL.

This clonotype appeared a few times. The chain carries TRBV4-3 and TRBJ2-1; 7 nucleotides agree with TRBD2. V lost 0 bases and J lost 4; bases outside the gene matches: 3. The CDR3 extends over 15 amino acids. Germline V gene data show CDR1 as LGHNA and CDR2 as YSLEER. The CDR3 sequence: CASSQDPGLYNEQFF. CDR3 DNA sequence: TGCGCCAGCAGCCAAGATCCGGGACTATACAATGAGCAGTTCTTC.

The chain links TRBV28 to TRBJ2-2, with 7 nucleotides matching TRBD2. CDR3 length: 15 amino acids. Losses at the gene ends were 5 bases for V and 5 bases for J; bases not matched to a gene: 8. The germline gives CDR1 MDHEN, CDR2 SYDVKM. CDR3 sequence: CASSQMGGLTGELFF. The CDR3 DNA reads TGTGCCAGCAGTCAAATGGGGGGACTAACCGGGGAGCTGTTTTTT.

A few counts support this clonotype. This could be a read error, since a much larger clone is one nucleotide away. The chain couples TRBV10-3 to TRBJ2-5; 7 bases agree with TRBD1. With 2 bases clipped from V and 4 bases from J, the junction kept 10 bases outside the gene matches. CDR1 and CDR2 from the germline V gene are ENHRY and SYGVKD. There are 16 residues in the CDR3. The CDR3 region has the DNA TGTGCCATCAGTGAGATTGGGACAGCCGGGTTAGAGACCCAGTACTTC. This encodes CAISEIGTAGLETQYF.